This paragraph reports one T cell receptor (beta chain). Original handling: Nucleated cell counts were estimated from reference gene primer amplification. Method: immunoSEQ multiplex PCR; TCRdb's copy keeps in-frame clones and lacks some. That table gives V, J and clone size, and the DNA gave D and trimming. Among about 130,000 clones, approximately 83% were seen once, and the ten largest hold 9.7%. Trimming at V came to 4 bases and at J to 9 bases, leaving 12 bases not matched to a gene. The CDR3 sequence is 14 residues long. Germline loops: CDR1 SGHKS, CDR2 YYEKEE (reference sequence). These data belong to a study of blood T cell repertoires in COVID-19. As for the study in general: Specimens from acute and convalescent COVID-19 originated in the United States, Italy and Spain. Sources were T cells, B-cell-depleted T cells, or PBMCs; the material itself was cDNA or gDNA.

The sequence was collected from a man aged 40-49 years with active or convalescent COVID-19. The specimen was peripheral blood. The J gene is TRBJ1-2, the V gene TRBV5-5, with 7 bases lining up with TRBD1. DNA of the CDR3: TGTGCCAGCAGCCCGGAAAACAGGGGTACTCGCTACACCTTC. This encodes CASSPENRGTRYTF.